This TCR beta chain was observed in a study of blood T cell repertoires in COVID-19. Overall study: COVID-19 samples from acute and convalescent phases originated in the United States, Italy and Spain. From T cells, B-cell-depleted T cells, or PBMCs came the material, which was cDNA or gDNA.

Original processing notes: Scientists estimated how many nucleated cells there were by amplifying reference gene primers. Clones were sequenced by immunoSEQ multiplex PCR, and TCRdb holds only the in-frame ones, with some missing. Clone size and V and J calls were adopted from that table, with D and trimming inferred from the DNA. Counted here are 25,000 to 30,000 clones, roughly 88% occurring once; the ten biggest clones make up 25% to 30%. One Seattle source followed patients from active infection through their disease course. Trimming removed 7 bases from V and 4 bases from J; junction bases left unmatched: 8. The CDR3 totals 14 residues. Germline-derived CDR1 and CDR2 are MNHEY and SMNVEV (reference sequence).

Sequenced: peripheral blood. The receptor was derived from an elderly woman with COVID-19, enrolled during active disease. The rearrangement uses TRBV27 and TRBJ2-7; 9 bases map to TRBD1. The CDR3 DNA reads TGTGCCAGCAAAAGGGGACAGGGAGTTTACGAGCAGTACTTC. Its translation: CASKRGQGVYEQYF.